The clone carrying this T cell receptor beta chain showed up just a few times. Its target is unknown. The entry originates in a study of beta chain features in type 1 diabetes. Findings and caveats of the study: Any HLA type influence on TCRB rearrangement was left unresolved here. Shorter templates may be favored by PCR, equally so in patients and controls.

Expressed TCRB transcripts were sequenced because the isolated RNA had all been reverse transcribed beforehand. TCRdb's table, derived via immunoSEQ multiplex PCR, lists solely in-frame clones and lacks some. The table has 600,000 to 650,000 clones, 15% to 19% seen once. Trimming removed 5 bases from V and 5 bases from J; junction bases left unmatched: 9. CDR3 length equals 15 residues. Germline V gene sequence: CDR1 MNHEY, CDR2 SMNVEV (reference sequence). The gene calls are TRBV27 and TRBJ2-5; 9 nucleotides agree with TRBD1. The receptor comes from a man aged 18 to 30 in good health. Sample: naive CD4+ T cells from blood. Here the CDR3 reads CASSAHETGGETQYF. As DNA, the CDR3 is TGTGCCAGCAGTGCCCACGAGACAGGGGGGGAGACCCAGTACTTC.